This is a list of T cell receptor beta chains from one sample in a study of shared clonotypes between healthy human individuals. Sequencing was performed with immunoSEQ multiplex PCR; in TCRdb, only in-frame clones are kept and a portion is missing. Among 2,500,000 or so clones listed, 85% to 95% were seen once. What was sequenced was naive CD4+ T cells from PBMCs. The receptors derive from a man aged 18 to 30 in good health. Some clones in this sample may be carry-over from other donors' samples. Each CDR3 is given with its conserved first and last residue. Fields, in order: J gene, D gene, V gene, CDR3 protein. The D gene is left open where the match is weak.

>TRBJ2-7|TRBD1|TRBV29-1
CSVEGGRGLSYEQYF
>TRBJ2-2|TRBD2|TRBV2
CASSEPGLAGTGELFF
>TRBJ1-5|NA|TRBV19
CASSMPDAYQPQHF
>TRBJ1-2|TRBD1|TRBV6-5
CASSYSTGDRYGYTF
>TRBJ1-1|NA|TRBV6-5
CASSSWGTQAFF
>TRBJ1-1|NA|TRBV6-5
CASRTGTGRVTEAFF
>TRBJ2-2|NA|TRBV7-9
CASSLPGTNTGELFF
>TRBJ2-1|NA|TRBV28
CASSLVSGENEQFF
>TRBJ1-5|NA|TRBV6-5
CASSSQNRVGNQPQHF
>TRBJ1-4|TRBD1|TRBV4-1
CASSLGQGKEKLFF
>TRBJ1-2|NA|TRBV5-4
CASSRPAGERSYGYTF
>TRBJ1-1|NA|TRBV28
CASSDQGSGATEAFF
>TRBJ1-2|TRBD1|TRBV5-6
CASSRSGQGYYGYTF
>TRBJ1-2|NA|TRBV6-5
CASRRTNRRAYGYTF
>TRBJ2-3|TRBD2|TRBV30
CAWSESLSSGQDTQYF
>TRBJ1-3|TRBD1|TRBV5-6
CATRQGITFGNTIYF
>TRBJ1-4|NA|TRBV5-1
CASSLVEGESEKLFF